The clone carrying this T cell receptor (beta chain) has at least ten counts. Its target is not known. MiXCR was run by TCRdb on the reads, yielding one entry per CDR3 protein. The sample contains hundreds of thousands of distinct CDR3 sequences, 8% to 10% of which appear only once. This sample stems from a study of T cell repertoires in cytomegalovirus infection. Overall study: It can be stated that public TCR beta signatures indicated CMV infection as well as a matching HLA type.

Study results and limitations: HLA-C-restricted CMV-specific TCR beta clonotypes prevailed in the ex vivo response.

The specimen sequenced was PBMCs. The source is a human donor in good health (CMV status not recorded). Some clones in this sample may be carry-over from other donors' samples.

In nucleotides, the CDR3 is TGTGCCAGCAGCTTGACAGTAAATCAGCCCCAGCATTTT. This translates into CASSLTVNQPQHF. This chain joins TRBV12-3 or TRBV12-4 and TRBJ1-5; possibly TRBD1 for D (5 bases). Trimming shortened V by 6 bases and J by 4 bases, and 10 bases separated the two germline ends. CDR3 length equals 13 residues.